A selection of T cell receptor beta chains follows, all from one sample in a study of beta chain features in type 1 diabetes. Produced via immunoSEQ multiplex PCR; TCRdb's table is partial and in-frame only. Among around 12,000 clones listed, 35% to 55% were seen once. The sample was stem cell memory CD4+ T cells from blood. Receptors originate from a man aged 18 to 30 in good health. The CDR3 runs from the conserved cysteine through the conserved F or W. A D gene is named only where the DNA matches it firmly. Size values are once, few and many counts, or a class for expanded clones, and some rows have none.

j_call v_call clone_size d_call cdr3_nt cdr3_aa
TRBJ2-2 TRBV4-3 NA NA TGCGCCAGCAGGGCTGAGAACACCGGGGAGCTGTTTTTT CASRAENTGELFF
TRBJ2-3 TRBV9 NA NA TGTGCCAGCAGCCCCCTAACTAGCACAGATACGCAGTATTTT CASSPLTSTDTQYF
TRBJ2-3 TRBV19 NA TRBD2 TGTGCCAGTAGTAGCTGGAGCGGGGGCACAGATACGCAGTATTTT CASSSWSGGTDTQYF
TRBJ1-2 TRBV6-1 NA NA TGTGCCAGCAGTGAGAGAGAGCTCCTTGGCTACACCTTC CASSERELLGYTF
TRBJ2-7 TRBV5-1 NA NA TGCGCCAGCAGCTTGGGTGGGGAAGTTAGCGAGCAGTACTTC CASSLGGEVSEQYF
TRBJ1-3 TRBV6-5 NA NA TGTGCCAGCAGAGCAGGGACAAACTCTGGAAACACCATATATTTT CASRAGTNSGNTIYF
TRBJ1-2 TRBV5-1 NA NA TGCGCCAGCAGCTTGGACAGGGTCAACTATGGCTACACCTTC CASSLDRVNYGYTF
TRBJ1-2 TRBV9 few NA TGTGCCAGCAGCGTGGGACTATCCTTTTATGGCTACACCTTC CASSVGLSFYGYTF
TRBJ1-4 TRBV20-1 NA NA TGCAGTGCCCTTAATGAAAAACTGTTTTTT CSALNEKLFF
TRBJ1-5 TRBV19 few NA TGTGCCAGTAGTATCTGGGCAGGGGACAATCAGCCCCAGCATTTT CASSIWAGDNQPQHF
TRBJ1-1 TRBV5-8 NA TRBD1 TGTGCCAGCAGCCCGGGAACAGGGGGAAGGACTGAAGCTTTCTTT CASSPGTGGRTEAFF
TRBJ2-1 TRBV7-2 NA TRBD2 TGTGCCAGCACCTCTAGCGGGGACTACAATGAGCAGTTCTTC CASTSSGDYNEQFF
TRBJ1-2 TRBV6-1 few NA TGTGCCAGCAGCGCGGGACTTTATGGCTACACCTTC CASSAGLYGYTF
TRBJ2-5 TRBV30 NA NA TGTGCCTGGGCTAGGGGGACCGAACAAGAGACCCAGTACTTC CAWARGTEQETQYF
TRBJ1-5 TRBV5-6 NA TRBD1 TGTGCCAGCAGCTTGGGTTGGGACAGGGCCCCTCAGCCCCAGCATTTT CASSLGWDRAPQPQHF
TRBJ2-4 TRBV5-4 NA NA TGTGCCAGCAGCTTGGGAGGGATGGCCAAAAACATTCAGTACTTC CASSLGGMAKNIQYF
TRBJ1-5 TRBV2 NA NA TGTGCCAGCAGTTTAAGAGGGCAGCCCCAGCATTTT CASSLRGQPQHF
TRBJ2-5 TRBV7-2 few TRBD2 TGTGCCAGCAGTCACCATGGGGGGGACGAGACCCAGTACTTC CASSHHGGDETQYF
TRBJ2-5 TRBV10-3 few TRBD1 TGTGCCATCAGCCGGGACAGGGGGCCTGTGACCCAGTACTTC CAISRDRGPVTQYF
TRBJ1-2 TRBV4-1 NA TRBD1 TGCGCCAGCAGCCAGCAACAGGGGGGAGCCGGCTATGGCTACACCTTC CASSQQQGGAGYGYTF
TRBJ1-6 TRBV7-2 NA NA TGTGCCAGCAGCTTGCTACAGGAAAACTCACCCCTCCACTTT CASSLLQENSPLHF
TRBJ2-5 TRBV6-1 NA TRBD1 TGTGCCAGCAGTCCGATTGACAGGGGAGGTGAGACCCAGTACTTC CASSPIDRGGETQYF